This T cell receptor (beta chain) was recorded in a study of blood T cell repertoires in COVID-19. Overall study: Samples representing acute and convalescent COVID-19 were sourced from the United States, Italy and Spain. T cells, B-cell-depleted T cells, or PBMCs provided the cDNA or gDNA that served as material.

Trimming removed 0 bases from V and 2 bases from J; junction bases left unmatched: 10. Per germline, CDR1 SGDLS and CDR2 YYNGEE. The CDR3 sequence is 18 residues long. Methods used by the authors: From reference gene primer amplification, estimates of nucleated cell counts were derived. The repertoire was sequenced with immunoSEQ multiplex PCR; TCRdb's copy has only in-frame clones and lacks some. V and J calls and clone size are those listed in that table; D and trimming were worked out from the DNA. The sample carries about 290,000 clones, more than 85% recorded once. J is TRBJ1-4 and V is TRBV9; 7 positions agree with TRBD1. The sequence was collected from a man in his forties or fifties with acute or convalescent COVID-19. The sequencing sample was made of peripheral blood. The CDR3 here is CASSVGSLAGGTNEKLFF. The CDR3 DNA follows: TGTGCCAGCAGCGTAGGCTCCCTAGCAGGGGGGACTAATGAAAAACTGTTTTTT. The full variable domain, with the rest looked up from reference TRBV9 and TRBJ1-4, is DSGVTQTPKHLITATGQRVTLRCSPRSGDLSVYWYQQSLDQGLQFLIQYYNGEERAKGNILERFSAQQFPDLHSELNLSSLELGDSALYFCASSVGSLAGGTNEKLFFGSGTQLSVL.